The next 8 T cell receptor beta chains were all read from a single sample in a study of shared clonotypes between healthy human individuals. Assay: immunoSEQ multiplex PCR; the TCRdb copy retains only in-frame clones and omits some. The profile shows 330,000 or so clones, roughly 70% of them singletons. Input material: memory CD4+ T cells sorted from blood. Stated subset: CD45RA-negative fraction. The receptor source for this set is a man under 40 in good health.

The gene calls are TRBV9 and TRBJ2-5; tentative D call: TRBD2 (5 bases). Germline CDR1 reads SGDLS; CDR2 reads YYNGEE. The V end was cut by 1 base, the J end by 5 bases, with 15 bases between. The CDR3 sequence is 15 residues long. The CDR3 nucleotides are TGTGCCAGCAGCGTATCCCCGATGAGCGGCGAGACCCAGTACTTC. Protein product: CASSVSPMSGETQYF.

The table lists this clone with a count of one. The chain is built from TRBV10-3 and TRBJ1-5; TRBD1 agrees at 7 bases. The J segment lost 7 bases and the V segment lost 10 bases, leaving 13 bases of the junction unmatched. Germline V gene data show CDR1 as ENHRY and CDR2 as SYGVKD. The CDR3 length is 14 residues. For the CDR3, the DNA is TGTGCCAGCACTAAAAACACAGGGGAGCAGCCCCAGCATTTT. Residues: CASTKNTGEQPQHF.

The V gene is TRBV28, the J gene TRBJ2-2; TRBD2 might be the D (5 bases). Germline lookup yields CDR1 MDHEN and CDR2 SYDVKM. This CDR3 contains 15 residues. V was shortened by 7 bases and J by 1 base, with 13 bases between the two germline ends. Here the CDR3 DNA reads TGTGCCAGCACTCCGGGGAGCCTGAACACCGGGGAGCTGTTTTTT. Residues: CASTPGSLNTGELFF.

CDR3 DNA sequence: TGTGCCAGCACTCGCGGGAGTGGATCCTACAATGAGCAGTTCTTC. This sequence encodes CASTRGSGSYNEQFF. This sequence joins TRBV5-5 and TRBJ2-1; 7 bases agree with TRBD2. This CDR3 is 15 amino acids long. The J segment lost 1 base and the V segment lost 6 bases, leaving 7 bases of the junction unmatched. Germline-derived CDR1 and CDR2 are SGHKS and YYEKEE (reference sequence). Filled out from reference TRBV5-5 and TRBJ2-1, the complete variable domain reads DAGVTQSPTHLIKTRGQQVTLRCSPISGHKSVSWYQQVLGQGPQFIFQYYEKEERGRGNFPDRFSARQFPNYSSELNVNALLLGDSALYLCASTRGSGSYNEQFFGPGTRLTVL.

V and J are TRBV11-2 and TRBJ2-1, with 10 bases lining up with TRBD1. V shed 5 bases and J 14 bases; nucleotides not matched to a gene: 9. Germline CDR1 reads SGHAT; CDR2 reads FQNNGV. There are 13 residues in the CDR3. The CDR3 nucleotides are TGTGCCAGCAGCGGACCCGCTGGGACAGGGGAGTTCTTC. Amino acids: CASSGPAGTGEFF.

This clone has ten or more counts. The CDR3: CASSSTGESYTF. CDR3 in DNA: TGCGCCAGCAGCTCCACTGGAGAAAGCTACACCTTC. The rearrangement links TRBV5-1 to TRBJ1-2, with D hard to call. The V end lost 3 bases, the J end lost 9 bases, and 12 bases lay between the germline ends. There are 12 residues in the CDR3. CDR1 is SGHRS and CDR2 is YFSETQ in the germline V gene.

V usage is TRBV2 and J usage is TRBJ2-2; 7 bases agree with TRBD1. The CDR3 loop spans 16 amino acids. The V and J ends lost 7 bases and 5 bases, in that order; junction bases with no gene match: 13. CDR1 is SNHLY and CDR2 is FYNNEI in the germline V gene. The DNA of the CDR3 is TGTGCCAGCACCGCGTCGGGGACAGTGGATACCGGGGAGCTGTTTTTT. Translation: CASTASGTVDTGELFF.

In this sample, this clone turned up once. This chain connects TRBV7-9 to TRBJ2-5; 11 nucleotides agree with TRBD1. The length of the CDR3 is 15 residues. J was trimmed by 4 bases and V by 2 bases; bases with no gene match: 3. Germline assignment: CDR1 SEHNR and CDR2 FQNEAQ (reference sequence). The DNA of the CDR3 is TGTGCCAGCAGCTTACGGGACAGGGGGAGAGAGACCCAGTACTTC. This codes for CASSLRDRGRETQYF.